Following are 22 T cell receptor beta chains from one sample sequenced in a study of blood T cells in healthy people across ages (dated by TCRdb to the mid-2010s). Libraries were constructed by 5' RACE. The listed sequencing device is Illumina HiSeq 2500. A second PCR of roughly 7 to 11 cycles was performed with a sample-barcoded 5' primer and a J-beta primer mix. Using fastp trimming at Q25 and MiXCR clonotype assembly, TCRdb reanalyzed the public sequencing data and kept in-frame beta chains. Every entry covers one CDR3 protein and lists the most common genes and DNA from its rows. Present in this sample are 1 million to 1.2 million distinct CDR3 sequences, roughly two fifths of which were seen just once. The ten biggest clones cover under 15% of the sample. Sequenced material: blood. These receptors were taken from a man between 18 and 35 years old in good health.

This sequence joins TRBV20-1 and TRBJ2-3; no definite D call. V dropped 0 bases and J dropped 1 base, with 5 bases sitting between them. Germline V gene data show CDR1 as DFQATT and CDR2 as SNEGSKA (reference sequence). This CDR3 has 13 residues. DNA of the CDR3: TGCAGTGCTAGAGATCCTGGCACAGATACGCAGTATTTT. This encodes CSARDPGTDTQYF.

CDR3 region: CASSQDHGGHYGYTF. The CDR3 DNA reads TGTGCCAGCAGCCAAGATCACGGAGGTCACTATGGCTACACCTTC. The chain links TRBV4-2 to TRBJ1-2, with no clear D. The CDR3 totals 15 residues. The germline V gene has CDR1 LGHNA and CDR2 YNFKEQ. The ends were cut back, 0 bases at V and 3 bases at J, with 11 bases in the middle.

This chain joins TRBV20-1 and TRBJ1-5, with 9 bases that match TRBD1. In germline, CDR1 is DFQATT, CDR2 SNEGSKA (reference sequence). The CDR3 covers 15 residues. J was trimmed by 6 bases and V by 6 bases; bases with no gene match: 12. For the CDR3, the DNA is TGCAGTGCCTACCTGGGACAGGGAAGTTCTCAGCCCCAGCATTTT. This sequence encodes CSAYLGQGSSQPQHF.

This clonotype was seen only a few times. The CDR3 DNA reads TGTGCCAGCAGCTTGGTAAGGCCACGCGAAGCTTTCTTT. This encodes CASSLVRPREAFF. This chain uses TRBV5-5 with TRBJ1-1, with D unclear. Germline V lookup: CDR1 SGHKS, CDR2 YYEKEE (reference sequence). The CDR3 consists of 13 residues. Trimming removed 0 bases from V and 8 bases from J, with 11 bases in between.

The chain recombines TRBV6-6 with TRBJ1-2; 7 bases are shared with TRBD1. J was trimmed by 0 bases and V by 6 bases; bases with no gene match: 4. In germline, CDR1 is MNHNY, CDR2 SVGAGI (reference sequence). The CDR3 extends over 14 amino acids. CDR3 residues: CASRPDRTNYGYTF. In nucleotides, the CDR3 is TGTGCCAGCAGACCGGACAGGACTAACTATGGCTACACCTTC.

The count of this clonotype is one. The V and J genes are TRBV25-1 and TRBJ1-2; 7 bases align to TRBD1. This CDR3 is 14 amino acids long. Losses at the gene ends were 7 bases for V and 4 bases for J; bases not matched to a gene: 9. Germline-derived CDR1 and CDR2 are MGHDK and SYGVNS. The CDR3, as DNA: TGTGCCAGCAAAGGGGGCGCTAATTCCTATGGCTACACCTTC. Amino acid sequence: CASKGGANSYGYTF.

In nucleotides, the CDR3 is TGTGCCATCAGTGAGGCAGGGGGCGGTGAAAAACTGTTTTTT. This translates into CAISEAGGGEKLFF. The V call is TRBV10-3, the J call TRBJ1-4; TRBD1 matches 8 bases. The CDR3 loop spans 14 amino acids. Germline V lookup: CDR1 ENHRY, CDR2 SYGVKD. With V trimmed by 2 bases and J by 7 bases, 3 bases remained unmatched.

In this sample, this clonotype turned up once. The CDR3 DNA is TGCAGTGCTAGAGACCCGGCAGGTTATGGAAACACCATATATTTT. This codes for CSARDPAGYGNTIYF. V gene TRBV20-1 combines with J gene TRBJ1-3; the D is unclear. Germline V gene lookup returns CDR1 DFQATT and CDR2 SNEGSKA (reference sequence). The ends were cut back, 0 bases at V and 3 bases at J, with 12 bases in the middle. The CDR3 sequence is 15 residues long.

The chain joins TRBV5-4 to TRBJ1-4; the D is unclear. Germline-derived CDR1 and CDR2 are SGHNT and YYREEE (reference sequence). The CDR3 has 16 residues. Trimming stripped 4 bases from V and 0 bases from J, with 13 bases between. The CDR3 DNA reads as TGTGCCAGCAGCCCACCCCCGGGAGCAACTAATGAAAAACTGTTTTTT. It yields the protein CASSPPPGATNEKLFF.

To note about this clonotype: Here the CDR3 omits its conserved ending phenylalanine or tryptophan, so a read error is the likely source. The J gene is TRBJ2-1, the V gene TRBV7-2, with D hard to call. V lost 4 bases to trimming and J lost 3 bases, with 7 bases between them. Germline lookup yields CDR1 SGHTA and CDR2 FQGNSA. The CDR3 contains 13 residues. This chain's CDR3 is CASSSFIYNEQFV. CDR3 coding DNA: TGTGCCAGCAGCTCCTTTATCTACAATGAGCAGTTCGTC.

This chain uses TRBV18 with TRBJ2-7; D unresolved. The CDR3 sequence is 15 residues long. V was cut by 3 bases and J by 7 bases, with 19 bases left in between. Looked up from germline, CDR1 is KGHSH and CDR2 is LQKENI. CDR3 in amino acids: CASSPSGSSHNEQYF. The CDR3 nucleotides read TGTGCCAGCTCACCTAGTGGAAGCTCCCACAATGAGCAGTACTTC.

This chain joins TRBV6-1 and TRBJ2-3; 13 bases align to TRBD2. CDR3 length: 14 residues. V shed 11 bases and J 4 bases; nucleotides not matched to a gene: 6. The germline V gene encodes CDR1 MNHNS and CDR2 SASEGT. Here the CDR3 reads CAFGTSGKADTQYF. For the CDR3, the DNA is TGTGCCTTCGGGACTAGCGGGAAGGCAGATACGCAGTATTTT.

This chain links TRBV7-9 with TRBJ2-4, with D tentatively TRBD1 (6 bases). Per the germline V gene, CDR1 is SEHNR and CDR2 is FQNEAQ (reference sequence). CDR3 length equals 14 residues. Between the trimmed V and J ends, which lost 5 bases and 5 bases, there was a span of 13 bases. The CDR3 region has the DNA TGTGCCAGCAGCCCGAGGACAGACCAAAACATTCAGTACTTC. Protein product: CASSPRTDQNIQYF.

The chain is built from TRBV12-3 or TRBV12-4 and TRBJ1-2; D is possibly TRBD1 (5 bases). V lost 1 base, J lost 4 bases, and 16 bases lay in between. The CDR3 spans 16 residues. The CDR3 region has the DNA TGTGCCAGCAGTTTAGGGATGGGGGGGAAAGGCTATGGCTACACCTTC. Protein sequence: CASSLGMGGKGYGYTF.

A few counts support this clonotype. V is TRBV9 and J is TRBJ2-2; D is uncertain. Per the germline V gene, CDR1 is SGDLS and CDR2 is YYNGEE. V was cut by 0 bases and J by 5 bases, with 17 bases left in between. The CDR3 sequence is 17 residues long. The CDR3 is CASSVETYKKSTGELFF. CDR3 coding DNA: TGTGCCAGCAGCGTAGAAACTTACAAGAAATCGACCGGGGAGCTGTTTTTT.

In its sample, this clonotype was seen a few times. The rearrangement uses TRBV20-1 and TRBJ2-2, with 7 bases that match TRBD2. Germline V gives CDR1 DFQATT, CDR2 SNEGSKA (reference sequence). This CDR3 spans 14 amino acids. Losses at the gene ends were 6 bases for V and 7 bases for J; bases not matched to a gene: 11. The CDR3 DNA sequence: TGCAGTGCGACCAACGGGGGGTCCATCGGGGAGCTGTTTTTT. This codes for CSATNGGSIGELFF.

The V and J genes are TRBV14 and TRBJ1-2; D is undetermined. Germline CDR1 and CDR2: SGHDN and FVKESK. This CDR3 is 14 amino acids long. The V and J ends lost 0 bases and 3 bases respectively, with 8 bases between them. CDR3 amino acids: CASSQDRSYYGYTF. In nucleotides, the CDR3 is TGTGCCAGCAGCCAAGATCGCAGTTACTATGGCTACACCTTC.

V gene TRBV7-8 combines with J gene TRBJ1-1, with 9 bases identical to TRBD1. This CDR3 spans 17 amino acids. Per germline, CDR1 SGHVS and CDR2 FQNEAQ. Germline trimming cut 4 bases from V and 1 base from J; bases unmatched to any gene: 10. CDR3 sequence: CASSSLTGGGWNTEAFF. CDR3 sequence (DNA): TGTGCCAGCAGCTCCTTGACAGGGGGTGGTTGGAACACTGAAGCTTTCTTT.

V usage is TRBV29-1 and J usage is TRBJ1-4; no reliable D call. Trimming left V 2 bases short and J 10 bases short, with 8 bases between. Germline V lookup: CDR1 SQVTM, CDR2 ANQGSEA. The CDR3 is 11 residues long. The CDR3 loop is CSVESGRKLFF. CDR3 nucleotide sequence: TGCAGCGTTGAATCTGGACGAAAACTGTTTTTT.

This clonotype occurred many times. This chain links TRBV4-3 with TRBJ2-3, with 9 bases identical to TRBD2. CDR1 and CDR2 from the germline V gene are LGHNA and YSLEER. V was pared by 4 bases and J by 4 bases, with 6 bases of the junction left unmatched. The CDR3 has 15 amino acids. The CDR3 protein is CASSPTSGDADTQYF. The CDR3 nucleotides read TGCGCCAGCAGCCCGACTAGCGGAGATGCAGATACGCAGTATTTT.

V and J are TRBV4-1 and TRBJ2-1; TRBD1 matches at 7 bases. Germline lookup yields CDR1 MGHRA and CDR2 YSYEKL. This CDR3 spans 19 amino acids. Trimming cost V 4 bases and J 0 bases; bases outside gene matches: 15. CDR3 region: CASSLRPGQIVISYNEQFF. The CDR3 nucleotides read TGCGCCAGCAGCCTACGACCGGGACAGATTGTTATCTCCTACAATGAGCAGTTCTTC.

The chain couples TRBV5-4 to TRBJ2-6; a possible D gene is TRBD1 (5 bases). Germline loops: CDR1 SGHNT, CDR2 YYREEE (reference sequence). The V and J ends lost 4 bases and 2 bases respectively, with 10 bases between them. This CDR3 is 15 amino acids long. CDR3 bases: TGTGCCAGCAGCCTACAGGCGACTGGGGCCAACGTCCTGACTTTC. This encodes CASSLQATGANVLTF.